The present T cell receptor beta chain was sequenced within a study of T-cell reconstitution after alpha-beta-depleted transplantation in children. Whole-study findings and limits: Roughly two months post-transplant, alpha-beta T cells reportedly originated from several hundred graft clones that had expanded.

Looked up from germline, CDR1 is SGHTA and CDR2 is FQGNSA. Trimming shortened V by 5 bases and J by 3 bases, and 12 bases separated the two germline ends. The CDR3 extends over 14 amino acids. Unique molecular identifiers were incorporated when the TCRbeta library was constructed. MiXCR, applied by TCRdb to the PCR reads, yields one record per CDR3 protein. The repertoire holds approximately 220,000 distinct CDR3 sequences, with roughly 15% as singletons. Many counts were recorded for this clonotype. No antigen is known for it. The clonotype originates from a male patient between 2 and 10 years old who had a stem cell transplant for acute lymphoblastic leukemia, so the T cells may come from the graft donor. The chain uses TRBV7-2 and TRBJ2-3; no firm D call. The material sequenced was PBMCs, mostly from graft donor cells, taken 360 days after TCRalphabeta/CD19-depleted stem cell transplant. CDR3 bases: TGTGCCAGCAGCCTAGACGGACGGACAGATACGCAGTATTTT. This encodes CASSLDGRTDTQYF.